This T cell receptor beta chain was sequenced in a study of beta chain features in type 1 diabetes. Study-level points and caveats: Researchers reported that naive, central memory and Treg TCRB repertoires appeared more similar in patients than in healthy donors. Junctions at VDJ sites from type 1 diabetes patients had fewer insertions and more deletions. There was a moderate but significant shortening of TCRB CDR3s in all four CD4+ subsets of Type 1 diabetes patients.

Remarks on this clone: As yet, its antigen is unknown.

Reverse transcribing all isolated RNA meant expressed TCRB transcripts were sequenced. Produced via immunoSEQ multiplex PCR; TCRdb's table is partial and in-frame only. The sample lists fewer than 500,000 clones, 11% to 15% occurring once. Based on CD45RO/CCR7/CD25/CD127/CD95/CD27, CD4+ regulatory, stem cell-like memory, naive and central memory cells were sorted. The receptor's source is a man under 40 in good health. Material: naive CD4+ T cells from blood.

Written as DNA, the CDR3 is TGTGCCAGCAGTGACACCGGGGAGCTGTTTTTT. As protein: CASSDTGELFF. The chain uses TRBV25-1 and TRBJ2-2; D uncertain. Per germline, CDR1 MGHDK and CDR2 SYGVNS. The CDR3 covers 11 residues. Trimming cost V 3 bases and J 4 bases, with 0 bases left between them.